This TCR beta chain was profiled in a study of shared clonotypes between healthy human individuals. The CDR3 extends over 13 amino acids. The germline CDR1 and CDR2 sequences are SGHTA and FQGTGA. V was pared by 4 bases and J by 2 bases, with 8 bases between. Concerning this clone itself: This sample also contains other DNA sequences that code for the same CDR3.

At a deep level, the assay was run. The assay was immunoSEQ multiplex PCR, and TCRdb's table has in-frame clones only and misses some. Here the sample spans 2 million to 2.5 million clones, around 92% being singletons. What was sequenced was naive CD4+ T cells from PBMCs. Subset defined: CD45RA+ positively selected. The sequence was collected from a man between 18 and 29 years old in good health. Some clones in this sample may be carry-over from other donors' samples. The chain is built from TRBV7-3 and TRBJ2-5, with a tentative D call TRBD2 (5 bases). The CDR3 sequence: CASSSRGQETQYF. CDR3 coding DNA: TGTGCCAGCAGCTCCCGGGGTCAAGAGACCCAGTACTTC.